The clone carrying this T cell receptor (beta chain) was counted only a few times. Germline CDR1 reads SQVTM; CDR2 reads ANQGSEA. V was trimmed by 4 bases and J by 4 bases, leaving 14 bases between them. CDR3 length equals 13 residues. The data derive from a study of patients and donors after allogeneic stem cell transplantation. TCRdb re-analysed the RT-PCR reads in MiXCR, keeping a single row per CDR3 protein. Found here are about a million distinct CDR3 sequences, roughly 17% of them singletons; the top ten hold roughly 6.4%. This TCR derives from a human donor who was either an allogeneic HSCT recipient or a stem cell or donor lymphocyte infusion donor (not recorded which). It is not recorded whose cells these are; they may come from a transplant donor. This chain joins TRBV29-1 and TRBJ2-7, with D possibly TRBD1 on 6 matching bases. Source material: blood, either unsorted or a sorted T cell fraction (not recorded which). Here the CDR3 DNA reads TGCAGCGTTGGGACAGCGTGGTCATACGAGCAGTACTTC. Its protein product is CSVGTAWSYEQYF.